This record looks at one T cell receptor (beta chain) sequence and its context. Its antigen is unknown. This record comes from a study of cytomegalovirus exposure and HLA in healthy donors. The study, taken as a whole, reports: The study flagged about 160 TCR beta chains as cytomegalovirus-associated. Later analysis placed DRB1 highest and HLA-C lowest in TCR association rates, which differed by HLA locus.

Trimming removed 7 bases at V and 7 bases at J, with 20 bases between. The germline gives CDR1 MDHEN, CDR2 SYDVKM. The CDR3 is made up of 15 amino acids. Primers for the PCR totalled 60 Vbeta and 13 Jbeta. Libraries were prepared by immunoSEQ multiplex PCR; TCRdb keeps only in-frame clonotypes and omits some of them. The table includes around 70,000 clones, 86% detected once. The sample taken for sequencing was PBMCs. The TCR sequence derives from a woman in her twenties or thirties in good health and CMV-seronegative. This chain joins TRBV28 and TRBJ1-5; tentatively, D is TRBD1 (5 bases). The CDR3 loop reads CASNGGRGPRQPQHF. CDR3 DNA: TGTGCCAGCAACGGGGGGAGGGGACCTAGGCAGCCCCAGCATTTT.